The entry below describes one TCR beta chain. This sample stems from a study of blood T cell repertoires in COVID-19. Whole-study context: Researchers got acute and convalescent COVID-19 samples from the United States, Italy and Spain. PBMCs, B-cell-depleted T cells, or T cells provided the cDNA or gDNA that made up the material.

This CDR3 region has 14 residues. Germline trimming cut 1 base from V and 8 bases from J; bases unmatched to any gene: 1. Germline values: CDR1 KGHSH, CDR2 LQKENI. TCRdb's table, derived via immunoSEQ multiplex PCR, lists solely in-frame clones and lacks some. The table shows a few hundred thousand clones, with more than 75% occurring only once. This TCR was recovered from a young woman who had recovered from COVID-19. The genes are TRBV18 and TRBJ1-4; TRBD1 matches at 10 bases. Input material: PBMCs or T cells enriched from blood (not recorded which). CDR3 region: CASSPRDRGEKLFF. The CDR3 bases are TGTGCCAGCTCACCACGGGACAGGGGAGAAAAACTGTTTTTT. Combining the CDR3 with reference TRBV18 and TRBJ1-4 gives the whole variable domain NAGVMQNPRHLVRRRGQEARLRCSPMKGHSHVYWYRQLPEEGLKFMVYLQKENIIDESGMPKERFSAEFPKEGPSILRIQQVVRGDSAAYFCASSPRDRGEKLFFGSGTQLSVL.